The sequence of this T cell receptor beta chain was determined in a study of glioma-infiltrating T cells. Amplification of TCR alpha and beta CDR3 regions from RNA used iRepertoire nested multiplex PCR. TCRdb reprocessed the multiplex PCR reads via MiXCR and lists one record per CDR3 protein. The sample contains 100,000 to 150,000 distinct CDR3 sequences, 20% to 25% of which appear only once. CDR1 MNHNS and CDR2 SASEGT come from the germline V gene. With V trimmed by 1 base and J by 3 bases, 1 base remained unmatched. There are 14 residues in the CDR3. This clonotype occurred many times. This clonotype was sampled from a human donor with low-grade glioma or glioblastoma, undergoing nonglioma brain surgery, or in good health (not recorded which). The sample comprised glioma tissue, nonneoplastic brain tissue, or PBMCs (not recorded which). This chain connects TRBV6-1 to TRBJ2-7; 9 bases are a match to TRBD1. CDR3 region: CASSEGTGVYEQYF. CDR3 sequence (DNA): TGTGCCAGCAGTGAAGGGACAGGGGTCTACGAGCAGTACTTC.